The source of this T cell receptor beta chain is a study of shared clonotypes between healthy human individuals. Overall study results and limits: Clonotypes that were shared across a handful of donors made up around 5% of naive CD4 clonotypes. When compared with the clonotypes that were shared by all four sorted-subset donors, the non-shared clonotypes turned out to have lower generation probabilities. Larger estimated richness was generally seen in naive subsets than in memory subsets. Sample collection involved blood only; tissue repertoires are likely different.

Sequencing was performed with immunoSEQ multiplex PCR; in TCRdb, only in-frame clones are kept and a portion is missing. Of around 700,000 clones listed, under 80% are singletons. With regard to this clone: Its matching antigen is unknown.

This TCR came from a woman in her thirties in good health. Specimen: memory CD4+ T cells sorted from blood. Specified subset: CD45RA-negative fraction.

The CDR3 protein is CASSQGTGDGRDTQYF. The CDR3 region has the DNA TGCGCCAGCAGCCAGGGTACAGGGGATGGTCGGGATACGCAGTATTTT. This chain connects TRBV4-1 to TRBJ2-3; TRBD1 matches 7 bases. The junction had 12 bases not matched to a gene; V was cut back by 3 bases and J by 6 bases. The germline gives CDR1 MGHRA, CDR2 YSYEKL. The CDR3 contains 16 residues.